The next 2 T cell receptor beta chains were all read from a single sample in a study of cytomegalovirus exposure and HLA in healthy donors. PCR amplification relied on 60 Vbeta primers (plus 13 Jbeta primers). Clones were sequenced by immunoSEQ multiplex PCR, and TCRdb holds only the in-frame ones, with some missing. Among some 85,000 clones listed, roughly 80% were seen once. The sample was PBMCs. Receptors originate from a young man in good health and CMV-seronegative.

This chain joins TRBV19 and TRBJ2-3; perhaps TRBD1 as D (5 bases). With 5 bases removed from V and 0 bases from J, the gap between germline ends came to 12 bases. Germline CDR1 is LNHDA and CDR2 is SQIVND (reference sequence). The CDR3 extends over 15 amino acids. DNA of the CDR3: TGTGCCAGTAGTCTCCGACAGCTAAGCACAGATACGCAGTATTTT. Its translation is CASSLRQLSTDTQYF.

This CDR3 is CASSDRLRAYEQYF. Here the CDR3 DNA reads TGTGCCAGCAGTGACCGCCTGCGAGCCTACGAGCAGTACTTC. The chain joins TRBV25-1 to TRBJ2-7, with no clear D. Trimming left V 3 bases short and J 2 bases short, with 11 bases between. The CDR3 covers 14 residues. Per germline, CDR1 MGHDK and CDR2 SYGVNS.